The 28 T cell receptor beta chains reported below all come from one sample, sequenced in a study of blood T cells in healthy people across ages. The authors ran a second PCR of roughly 6 to 12 cycles using a sample-barcoded 5' primer and a J-beta primer mix. TCRdb analysed the 5' RACE reads with MiXCR anew, one entry per CDR3 protein. The sample includes around 1.5 million distinct CDR3 sequences, approximately 42% seen only once; the top ten take approximately 7.9%. The sequencing input was blood. All receptors derive from a woman aged 18-29 years in good health.

This clonotype was seen at least ten times. The CDR3 sequence: CSVSKGGDYEQYF. The CDR3 region has the DNA TGCAGCGTTAGCAAAGGAGGTGACTACGAGCAGTACTTC. The chain uses TRBV29-1 and TRBJ2-7, with D possibly TRBD2 on 5 matching bases. CDR1 and CDR2 from the germline V gene are SQVTM and ANQGSEA. This CDR3 is 13 amino acids long. Trimming removed 5 bases from V and 3 bases from J, with 14 bases in between.

This chain uses TRBV11-2 with TRBJ2-1; 8 nucleotides align to TRBD1. The CDR3 has 17 amino acids. CDR1 and CDR2 (germline): SGHAT, FQNNGV. The V segment lost 2 bases and the J segment 5 bases; nucleotides outside the gene matches: 11. The chain's CDR3 is CASSLLPDREGNNEQFF. The DNA of the CDR3 is TGTGCCAGCAGCTTACTCCCGGACAGGGAAGGCAACAATGAGCAGTTCTTC.

V usage is TRBV20-1 and J usage is TRBJ1-2; the D gene is possibly TRBD1 (6 bases). CDR3 length: 14 amino acids. Germline lookup yields CDR1 DFQATT and CDR2 SNEGSKA (reference sequence). The V end was cut by 6 bases, the J end by 4 bases, with 18 bases between. In DNA, the CDR3 is TGCAGTGCACTCCCGGACTGGGGGGCCTATGGCTACACCTTC. Encoded protein: CSALPDWGAYGYTF.

This clonotype was observed a single time. This sequence joins TRBV3-1 and TRBJ1-1; the D gene is possibly TRBD1 (6 bases). CDR1 and CDR2 from the germline V gene are LGHDT and YNNKEL (reference sequence). This CDR3 contains 15 residues. The germline V and J ends were trimmed by 4 bases and 4 bases, with 16 bases remaining between them. The CDR3 DNA is TGTGCCAGCAGCCGTGGAGGGCAGGGGATCACTGAAGCTTTCTTT. It yields the protein CASSRGGQGITEAFF.

The chain joins TRBV3-1 to TRBJ2-5; no firm D call. The DNA end is a closer match to TRBJ2-7, so the J assignment may be wrong. Germline V lookup: CDR1 LGHDT, CDR2 YNNKEL (reference sequence). This CDR3 contains 12 residues. The CDR3 nucleotides read TGTGCCAGCAGCCATTCCAACTACGAGCAGTACTTC. It codes for CASSHSNYEQYF.

The DNA for the CDR3 is TGTGCCAGCAGCTTAGACCCGGGGGCTAATCAGCCCCAGCATTTT. Protein sequence: CASSLDPGANQPQHF. The chain carries TRBV7-2 and TRBJ1-5; D is possibly TRBD1 (6 bases). The CDR3 runs 15 residues. The V gene's germline CDR1 is SGHTA and CDR2 FQGNSA. The V end lost 1 base, the J end lost 4 bases, and 11 bases lay between the germline ends.

Concerning this clonotype itself: A junction end diverges from the germline sequence, so it may reflect a read error. This chain joins TRBV4-1 and TRBJ2-4; TRBD2 matches 12 bases. The CDR3 is 20 amino acids. Germline V gene data show CDR1 as MGHRA and CDR2 as YSYEKL. The chain's CDR3 is CASSQDRASGRGKAKNNQYF. In DNA, the CDR3 is TGCGCCAGCAGCCAAGATCGCGCTAGCGGGAGGGGGAAAGCCAAAAACAATCAGTACTTC.

The gene calls are TRBV7-3 and TRBJ2-1; weak D call: TRBD1 (6 bases). The CDR3 contains 16 residues. CDR1 SGHTA and CDR2 FQGTGA come from the germline V gene. V dropped 1 base and J dropped 3 bases, with 13 bases sitting between them. The CDR3 coding sequence is TGTGCCAGCAGCTTAAAGCTGGGGGCAGGCTACAATGAGCAGTTCTTC. Its translation: CASSLKLGAGYNEQFF.

V gene TRBV6-1 combines with J gene TRBJ2-5; no reliable D call. The DNA end lines up better with TRBJ2-7; the J call may be wrong. Germline V gene data show CDR1 as MNHNS and CDR2 as SASEGT. This CDR3 has 14 residues. In DNA form, the CDR3 reads TGTGCCAGTTTAGACACGGTTTTGTATTACGAGCAGTACTTC. The encoded protein is CASLDTVLYYEQYF.

This clonotype has just a few counts. The J gene is TRBJ1-4, the V gene TRBV9, with D perhaps TRBD1 (6 bases). Trimming took 0 bases from V and 7 from J, leaving 13 bases between them. The CDR3 runs 15 residues. The V gene's germline CDR1 is SGDLS and CDR2 YYNGEE. The CDR3, as DNA: TGTGCCAGCAGCGTAGGCGGCAGGGGAAGTGAAAAACTGTTTTTT. This encodes CASSVGGRGSEKLFF.

This clonotype has at least ten counts. This sequence joins TRBV19 and TRBJ2-7; weak D call: TRBD2 (7 bases). This CDR3 contains 15 residues. The germline gives CDR1 LNHDA, CDR2 SQIVND (reference sequence). V lost 1 base to trimming and J lost 4 bases, with 14 bases between them. The CDR3 DNA reads TGTGCCAGTAGTATAGGCGCGGGGGCGGCATACGAGCAGTACTTC. Its translation: CASSIGAGAAYEQYF. The full variable domain, its missing parts supplied by reference TRBV19 and TRBJ2-7, is DGGITQSPKYLFRKEGQNVTLSCEQNLNHDAMYWYRQDPGQGLRLIYYSQIVNDFQKGDIAEGYSVSREKKESFPLTVTSAQKNPTAFYLCASSIGAGAAYEQYFGPGTRLTVT.

The rearrangement uses TRBV4-1 and TRBJ1-6; D remains ambiguous. The CDR3 length is 15 residues. Germline CDR1 and CDR2: MGHRA and YSYEKL. V was trimmed by 0 bases and J by 7 bases, leaving 10 bases between them. The CDR3, as DNA: TGCGCCAGCAGCCAAGAAGCCGAATACAATTCACCCCTCCACTTT. It yields the protein CASSQEAEYNSPLHF.

The sample holds a few counts of this clonotype. The V call is TRBV6-1, the J call TRBJ2-2; D is uncertain. The CDR3 covers 15 residues. The ends were cut back, 4 bases at V and 0 bases at J, with 9 bases in the middle. Germline V gene sequence: CDR1 MNHNS, CDR2 SASEGT. The CDR3: CASSVLSANTGELFF. The CDR3 DNA sequence: TGTGCCAGCAGTGTCCTTTCCGCGAACACCGGGGAGCTGTTTTTT.

V usage is TRBV18 and J usage is TRBJ1-2; maybe TRBD1 (6 bases). Trimming removed 3 bases at V and 7 bases at J, with 24 bases between. CDR3 length: 17 residues. Per the germline V gene, CDR1 is KGHSH and CDR2 is LQKENI. The CDR3 coding sequence is TGTGCCAGCTCACCGAGACCCACGGACAGTGGGGCGTCTGGCTACACCTTC. It translates to CASSPRPTDSGASGYTF.

The gene calls are TRBV6-1 and TRBJ2-7; D gene unclear. CDR1 and CDR2 from the germline V gene are MNHNS and SASEGT. This CDR3 is built from 14 residues. V dropped 1 base and J dropped 2 bases, with 9 bases sitting between them. The CDR3 loop reads CASSEEGRTYEQYF. Written as DNA, the CDR3 is TGTGCCAGCAGTGAAGAAGGAAGGACCTACGAGCAGTACTTC.

This clonotype appeared a single time. V and J are TRBV12-3 or TRBV12-4 and TRBJ2-3; TRBD1 agrees at 10 bases. J was trimmed by 5 bases and V by 5 bases; bases with no gene match: 10. CDR3 length equals 16 residues. Written as DNA, the CDR3 is TGTGCCAGCAGTAGCGACAGGGGGCGGACAGGAGATACGCAGTATTTT. Protein sequence: CASSSDRGRTGDTQYF.

This clonotype was seen a few times. The chain carries TRBV4-1 and TRBJ2-1; TRBD2 agrees at 9 bases. Germline V gives CDR1 MGHRA, CDR2 YSYEKL. CDR3 length equals 15 residues. Trimming took 1 base from V and 10 from J; bases not matched to a gene: 8. DNA for the CDR3: TGCGCCAGCAGCCAAGTCCTAGCGGGACGGTGGGAGCAGTTCTTC. Translated: CASSQVLAGRWEQFF.

The V gene is TRBV11-2, the J gene TRBJ2-4; perhaps TRBD2 as D (6 bases). The DNA end lines up better with TRBJ2-7; the J call may be wrong. The germline V gene has CDR1 SGHAT and CDR2 FQNNGV. The CDR3 is made up of 13 amino acids. CDR3 DNA: TGTGCCAGCACAAAACTAGGGAGGTACGAGCAGTACTTC. Its protein product is CASTKLGRYEQYF.

This clonotype was counted only a few times. This sequence joins TRBV10-3 and TRBJ2-7, with D uncertain. The germline CDR1 and CDR2 sequences are ENHRY and SYGVKD. Deletions cut 0 bases from V and 3 bases from J, with 12 bases between. There are 15 residues in the CDR3. In nucleotides, the CDR3 is TGTGCCATCAGTGAGTCGAGCTCTCAAGGCTACGAGCAGTACTTC. Translating it yields CAISESSSQGYEQYF.

J is TRBJ2-1 and V is TRBV7-9; 8 bases map to TRBD2. The CDR3 covers 18 residues. V trimming: 1 base; J trimming: 3 bases; junction bases outside the gene matches: 11. Germline V gene sequence: CDR1 SEHNR, CDR2 FQNEAQ (reference sequence). The CDR3 loop reads CASSLVKWASGFYNEQFF. As DNA, the CDR3 is TGTGCCAGCAGCTTAGTTAAATGGGCTAGCGGGTTCTACAATGAGCAGTTCTTC.

This CDR3 reads CASSYGQGAYEAFF. The CDR3 DNA reads as TGTGCCAGCAGTTACGGACAGGGGGCTTATGAAGCTTTCTTT. The rearrangement uses TRBV6-2 or TRBV6-3 and TRBJ1-1, with 11 bases aligning to TRBD1. This CDR3 is 14 amino acids long. Germline V gives CDR1 MNHEY, CDR2 SVGEGT. J gave up 7 bases and V 2 bases, and 3 bases lay outside the gene matches.

This rearrangement joins TRBV7-2 to TRBJ2-7; D gene uncertain. V lost 5 bases, J lost 5 bases, and 10 bases lay in between. There are 12 residues in the CDR3. The germline CDR1 and CDR2 sequences are SGHTA and FQGNSA. CDR3 DNA: TGTGCCAGCAGCCCTTATGAGGACGAGCAGTACTTC. Translating it yields CASSPYEDEQYF.

The J gene is TRBJ1-6, the V gene TRBV4-1; D remains ambiguous. From germline, CDR1 is MGHRA and CDR2 YSYEKL. The CDR3 totals 15 residues. Trimming took 0 bases from V and 4 from J, leaving 7 bases between them. CDR3 bases: TGCGCCAGCAGCCAAGATCCGGGATATAATTCACCCCTCCACTTT. Its protein product is CASSQDPGYNSPLHF.

The chain employs TRBV30 and TRBJ2-1; 10 positions agree with TRBD2. The CDR3 is 14 amino acids. V shed 4 bases and J 4 bases; nucleotides not matched to a gene: 4. From germline, CDR1 is GTSNPN and CDR2 SVGIG (reference sequence). CDR3 in DNA: TGTGCCTGGACAAGCGGGGGGGGTTACAATGAGCAGTTCTTC. Translating it yields CAWTSGGGYNEQFF.

The chain has TRBV10-3 and TRBJ2-7; tentatively, D is TRBD1 (7 bases). The CDR3 sequence is 13 residues long. Germline V gene sequence: CDR1 ENHRY, CDR2 SYGVKD. V dropped 11 bases and J dropped 1 base, with 15 bases sitting between them. CDR3 in amino acids: CAHRDSGSYEQYF. The CDR3 coding sequence is TGTGCCCATCGGGACAGCGGGTCCTACGAGCAGTACTTC.

The V and J genes are TRBV6-5 and TRBJ2-1; possibly TRBD1 or TRBD2 for D (6 bases each). Germline V CDR1 and CDR2: MNHEY, SVGAGI. The CDR3 totals 14 residues. Trimming removed 5 bases from V and 5 bases from J, with 13 bases in between. CDR3 bases: TGTGCCAGCAGTCAACGAGGGGGGAACAATGAGCAGTTCTTC. Its protein is CASSQRGGNNEQFF.

This chain connects TRBV30 to TRBJ1-1; D is undetermined. Germline V gene sequence: CDR1 GTSNPN, CDR2 SVGIG (reference sequence). Trimming took 1 base from V and 7 from J, leaving 10 bases between them. The CDR3 totals 12 residues. CDR3 DNA sequence: TGTGCCTGGAGTGAACAGCCCAATGAAGCTTTCTTT. Its protein product is CAWSEQPNEAFF.

This clonotype appeared many times. The chain uses TRBV4-2 and TRBJ2-5; 10 bases are shared with TRBD2. There are 14 residues in the CDR3. The V and J ends lost 3 bases and 3 bases, in that order; junction bases with no gene match: 1. Germline assignment: CDR1 LGHNA and CDR2 YNFKEQ. The CDR3 region has the DNA TGTGCCAGCAGCCACGGACTAGCGGAAGAGACCCAGTACTTC. Amino acids: CASSHGLAEETQYF.